The 21 T cell receptor beta chains given below trace back to one sample, sequenced in a study of long-term antiretroviral therapy in people with HIV. The run of the v3.0 immunoSEQ assay was at survey level. Sequencing was performed with immunoSEQ multiplex PCR; in TCRdb, only in-frame clones are kept and a portion is missing. The profile covers over 15,000 clones, with 90% to 95% appearing a single time and roughly 10% taken by the ten largest. The sample consisted of unsorted PBMCs, taken 3 years after starting antiretroviral therapy. All receptors come from a man between 50 and 59 years old with HIV.

The genes are TRBV6-6 and TRBJ1-2; 9 positions agree with TRBD1. The CDR3 loop spans 15 amino acids. The junction had 13 bases not matched to a gene; V was cut back by 6 bases and J by 8 bases. From germline, CDR1 is MNHNY and CDR2 SVGAGI (reference sequence). CDR3 residues: CASSQQTGQGSGYTF. CDR3 sequence (DNA): TGTGCCAGCAGCCAACAAACGGGACAGGGCAGCGGCTACACCTTC.

Only one count was recorded for this clone. The chain is built from TRBV4-3 and TRBJ2-7; D may be TRBD1 (6 bases). The germline CDR1 and CDR2 sequences are LGHNA and YSLEER. V was shortened by 3 bases and J by 0 bases, with 12 bases between the two germline ends. This CDR3 contains 15 residues. CDR3 sequence: CASSQATGYSYEQYF. Written as DNA, the CDR3 is TGCGCCAGCAGCCAGGCGACAGGCTACTCCTACGAGCAGTACTTC.

This chain uses TRBV7-2 with TRBJ2-3; TRBD1 or TRBD2 may be the D gene (5 bases each). The CDR3 totals 15 residues. Germline assignment: CDR1 SGHTA and CDR2 FQGNSA. Trimming took off 5 bases at V and 4 bases at J, with 16 bases between the two ends. Here the CDR3 DNA reads TGTGCCAGCAGCGCCCGGGACCCGGTTCCAGATACGCAGTATTTT. Amino acid sequence: CASSARDPVPDTQYF.

This chain joins TRBV5-6 and TRBJ1-1; 7 bases align to TRBD1. Germline values: CDR1 SGHDT, CDR2 YYEEEE. The CDR3 runs to 13 residues. The trim removed 5 bases at V and 11 bases at J, leaving 12 bases unmatched. CDR3 amino acids: CASSSTGASDAFF. In DNA form, the CDR3 reads TGTGCCAGCAGTTCTACAGGGGCCTCCGACGCTTTCTTT.

The J gene is TRBJ2-7, the V gene TRBV12-5; TRBD1 is a possible D gene (6 bases). The length of the CDR3 is 15 residues. Germline CDR1 reads LGHNT; CDR2 reads FRNRAP. V lost 4 bases to trimming and J lost 6 bases, with 19 bases between them. The CDR3 nucleotides read TGTGCTAGTGGTTCCCCCCCAGACAGGTCGGCCGAGCAGTACTTC. Protein: CASGSPPDRSAEQYF.

This chain links TRBV7-2 with TRBJ1-2; D might be TRBD1 (5 bases). This CDR3 is 16 amino acids long. Germline assignment: CDR1 SGHTA and CDR2 FQGNSA. The ends were cut back, 1 base at V and 0 bases at J, with 12 bases in the middle. CDR3 bases: TGTGCCAGCAGCTTAGGGACCCGACAGACTAACTATGGCTACACCTTC. The encoded protein is CASSLGTRQTNYGYTF.

The CDR3 coding sequence is TGCGCCAGCAGCCAAGAAAGAGGAACAGGGTTCTACGAGCAGTACTTC. It translates to CASSQERGTGFYEQYF. This rearrangement joins TRBV4-3 to TRBJ2-7, with D perhaps TRBD1 (6 bases). Trimming pared 0 bases from V and 3 bases from J, leaving 15 bases between. Germline CDR1 is LGHNA and CDR2 is YSLEER. The CDR3 is 16 amino acids.

The chain recombines TRBV4-1 with TRBJ1-1; no definite D call. The CDR3 runs to 14 residues. Per germline, CDR1 MGHRA and CDR2 YSYEKL. V shed 0 bases and J shed 4 bases, with 9 bases lying between them. The chain's CDR3 is CASSQDASPTEAFF. The CDR3 DNA reads TGCGCCAGCAGCCAAGACGCAAGTCCCACTGAAGCTTTCTTT.

V and J are TRBV6-5 and TRBJ1-6; D is unclear. In germline, CDR1 is MNHEY, CDR2 SVGAGI. This CDR3 is built from 13 residues. V gave up 1 base and J gave up 9 bases, with 7 bases separating them. CDR3 bases: TGTGCCAGCAGTTACTTCTCAGCTTCACCCCTCCACTTT. Its protein product is CASSYFSASPLHF.

This clone was seen once. This sequence joins TRBV6-6 and TRBJ2-3; D possibly corresponds to TRBD1 (6 bases). CDR1 is MNHNY and CDR2 is SVGAGI in the germline V gene (reference sequence). The CDR3 totals 14 residues. Trimming cost V 4 bases and J 3 bases, with 11 bases left between them. CDR3 protein: CASSSRDKTDTQYF. The CDR3 DNA is TGTGCCAGCAGTTCCCGGGACAAAACAGATACGCAGTATTTT.

The V and J genes are TRBV27 and TRBJ1-4, with D tentatively TRBD1 (5 bases). This CDR3 comprises 15 residues. Germline loops: CDR1 MNHEY, CDR2 SMNVEV (reference sequence). V was shortened by 6 bases and J by 4 bases, with 15 bases between the two germline ends. CDR3 protein: CASREGDPFNEKLFF. The CDR3 DNA sequence: TGTGCCAGCAGGGAAGGGGACCCATTTAATGAAAAACTGTTTTTT.

The chain carries TRBV18 and TRBJ2-7; possible D gene TRBD2, 6 bases. CDR1 KGHSH and CDR2 LQKENI come from the germline V gene. The CDR3 is 13 amino acids. Trimming left V 3 bases short and J 7 bases short, with 13 bases between. CDR3 DNA sequence: TGTGCCAGCTCACCTCCGGGACTCGCGGAGCAGTACTTC. It translates to CASSPPGLAEQYF.

The J gene is TRBJ1-3, the V gene TRBV7-9; D gene uncertain. The CDR3 extends over 16 amino acids. Trimming pared 1 base from V and 0 bases from J, leaving 10 bases between. Germline V gives CDR1 SEHNR, CDR2 FQNEAQ (reference sequence). The DNA for the CDR3 is TGTGCCAGCAGCTTAGATTGGGCGCTCTCTGGAAACACCATATATTTT. This translates into CASSLDWALSGNTIYF. Using reference TRBV7-9 and TRBJ1-3 for the parts outside the CDR3, the full variable domain is DTGVSQNPRHKITKRGQNVTFRCDPISEHNRLYWYRQTLGQGPEFLTYFQNEAQLEKSRLLSDRFSAERPKGSFSTLEIQRTEQGDSAMYLCASSLDWALSGNTIYFGEGSWLTVV.

The V call is TRBV15, the J call TRBJ1-1; D is perhaps TRBD1 (6 bases). V was pared by 0 bases and J by 7 bases, with 12 bases between. Germline CDR1 LNHNV, CDR2 YYDKDF (reference sequence). This CDR3 comprises 14 residues. The CDR3: CATSRDGGGGEAFF. The CDR3, as DNA: TGTGCCACCAGCAGAGACGGGGGGGGCGGTGAAGCTTTCTTT.

The chain uses TRBV21-1 and TRBJ2-6; the D call in the table, TRBD2, was not verified against the DNA. TRBV21-1 is an annotated pseudogene. The CDR3 extends over 15 amino acids. The CDR3 DNA reads TGTGCCAGCAGCAAACGGGACTCTGGGGCCAACGTCCTGACTTTC. Translated: CASSKRDSGANVLTF.

V is TRBV6-1 and J is TRBJ2-7; possibly TRBD1 for D (6 bases). Germline CDR1 and CDR2: MNHNS and SASEGT. The CDR3 spans 15 residues. The germline V and J ends were trimmed by 3 bases and 5 bases, with 17 bases remaining between them. CDR3 nucleotides: TGTGCCAGCAGTGATTTTGGGCAGGGGACGAACGAGCAGTACTTC. This codes for CASSDFGQGTNEQYF.

This clone was detected only once. CDR3 DNA sequence: TGTGCCAGCAGTGGGGGTCCAGGGTACACCGGGGAGCTGTTTTTT. Amino acid sequence: CASSGGPGYTGELFF. This rearrangement joins TRBV25-1 to TRBJ2-2; TRBD1 might be the D (5 bases). The V gene lost 4 bases and the J gene lost 3 bases, with 12 bases spanning the gap. The CDR3 runs to 15 residues. Germline CDR1 is MGHDK and CDR2 is SYGVNS.

V gene TRBV5-1 combines with J gene TRBJ2-3; either TRBD1 or TRBD2 may fit D (5 bases each). The CDR3 sequence is 15 residues long. Trimming took off 0 bases at V and 10 bases at J, with 18 bases between the two ends. Germline V gene lookup returns CDR1 SGHRS and CDR2 YFSETQ. The CDR3 DNA reads as TGCGCCAGCAGCTTGGGAGGGGAGCGACGGCCGGCGCAGTATTTT. This codes for CASSLGGERRPAQYF.

The CDR3 nucleotides are TGCAGCGTTGAAGATGGGGACATCCCTCGATACGAGCAGTACTTC. Protein product: CSVEDGDIPRYEQYF. This rearrangement joins TRBV29-1 to TRBJ2-7; a weak D match, TRBD1 (6 bases). This CDR3 comprises 15 residues. Per germline, CDR1 SQVTM and CDR2 ANQGSEA. Trimming removed 0 bases from V and 4 bases from J, with 16 bases in between.

The chain links TRBV6-4 to TRBJ2-3, with no clear D. Trimming took off 8 bases at V and 0 bases at J, with 21 bases between the two ends. CDR1 is MRHNA, CDR2 SNTAGT, per germline. The CDR3 extends over 17 amino acids. CDR3 coding DNA: TGTGCCAGCCAGAAGAACAGTGAATCCACTAGCACAGATACGCAGTATTTT. It encodes CASQKNSESTSTDTQYF.

This sequence joins TRBV6-5 and TRBJ1-2; D not certain. V was pared by 0 bases and J by 6 bases, with 11 bases between. Germline V gene data show CDR1 as MNHEY and CDR2 as SVGAGI. The CDR3 totals 14 residues. The CDR3 DNA reads TGTGCCAGCAGTTACTCGCCATCTCCCCATGGCTACACCTTC. Translation: CASSYSPSPHGYTF.